These T cell receptor beta chains were read from a single sample in a study of T cells in Graves' hyperthyroidism and ophthalmopathy. TCRdb analysed the multiplex PCR reads with MiXCR anew, one entry per CDR3 protein. The sample has about 520,000 distinct CDR3 sequences, less than 25% seen once. Sequencing input: blood. All receptors derive from a woman under 40 with Graves' ophthalmopathy. CDR3s leave out the opening cysteine and the closing phenylalanine or tryptophan. The order of the fields is CDR3 protein, V gene, clone size, D gene. The D gene is left open where the match is weak. Where a row states a size, it is once, few, many or the class of an expanded clone; other rows omit it.

ASSYKRELNGELF TRBV7-2 . TRBD2
ASSSGLAKNIQY TRBV5-1 few .
ATQGRHQPQH TRBV28 . .
ASEEGGEQY TRBV2 many .
ASSAQRGRLSEAF TRBV7-2 many .
ASSQAVGGSEAF TRBV3-1 many .
ASSNWGVLVEQY TRBV28 many .
ASSILGGDTEAF TRBV19 few .
ASSLDRINTEAF TRBV6-5 few TRBD1
ASRDSGISEQY TRBV6-1 few .
ASSDPLPAGGFANTGELF TRBV21-1 . .
SVTAAVNTEAF TRBV29-1 few .
ASSPDRGQSYGYT TRBV12-3/TRBV12-4 . TRBD1
ASSQGQSYEQY TRBV12-3/TRBV12-4 many .
AWSSGTGFYEQY TRBV30 many TRBD1
ASSSDRVGTGELF TRBV12-3/TRBV12-4 few TRBD1
ASSVGYLRETQY TRBV9 . .